The 17 T cell receptor beta chains presented below share a single source sample, sequenced in a study of T-cell reconstitution after alpha-beta-depleted transplantation in children. The authors prepared the TCRbeta library with unique molecular identifiers. TCRdb itself ran the PCR reads through MiXCR, one entry per CDR3 protein. This table has about 400,000 distinct CDR3 sequences, around 21% appearing once. The starting material was PBMCs from the stem cell graft donor, obtained from the stem cell graft. These receptors were taken from a human donor who donated a stem cell graft to a child with acute myeloid leukemia.

V is TRBV5-2 and J is TRBJ1-5; no check of the table's D call, TRBD1, against the DNA was made. TRBV5-2 represents a pseudogene. This CDR3 spans 14 amino acids. Here the CDR3 reads CASNRQGGDQPQHF. The CDR3 DNA sequence: TGTGCCAGCAACCGACAGGGTGGCGACCAGCCCCAGCATTTT.

The chain is built from TRBV28 and TRBJ1-1; 7 bases map to TRBD1. The junction had 7 bases not matched to a gene; V was cut back by 6 bases and J by 3 bases. The CDR3 totals 14 residues. Germline V gives CDR1 MDHEN, CDR2 SYDVKM. The CDR3 region has the DNA TGTGCCAGCAGGGCCCTTCAGGGGGACACTGAAGCTTTCTTT. Translating it yields CASRALQGDTEAFF.

This clonotype was detected many times. This chain joins TRBV20-1 and TRBJ2-5; no firm D call. Germline assignment: CDR1 DFQATT and CDR2 SNEGSKA (reference sequence). The V and J ends lost 6 bases and 1 base respectively, with 18 bases between them. The CDR3 covers 15 residues. The CDR3 region is CSAIPVVNSQETQYF. The DNA of the CDR3 is TGCAGTGCGATACCAGTAGTGAACTCCCAAGAGACCCAGTACTTC.

This clonotype has ten or more counts. The chain is built from TRBV20-1 and TRBJ2-7; D gene ambiguous. V was shortened by 4 bases and J by 0 bases, with 7 bases between the two germline ends. Germline assignment: CDR1 DFQATT and CDR2 SNEGSKA (reference sequence). This CDR3 spans 12 amino acids. The CDR3 here is CSATPSSYEQYF. For the CDR3, the DNA is TGCAGTGCTACCCCTAGCTCCTACGAGCAGTACTTC.

This clonotype has at least ten counts. The rearrangement uses TRBV6-5 and TRBJ2-3; D perhaps matches TRBD1 (6 bases). Germline V gives CDR1 MNHEY, CDR2 SVGAGI. V lost 2 bases, J lost 4 bases, and 10 bases lay in between. This CDR3 region has 14 residues. The CDR3 here is CASSYRTAPDTQYF. In DNA, the CDR3 is TGTGCCAGCAGTTACCGGACAGCTCCAGATACGCAGTATTTT.

This clonotype has only a few counts. The V and J genes are TRBV7-8 and TRBJ2-1; 9 nucleotides align to TRBD2. Germline values: CDR1 SGHVS, CDR2 FQNEAQ. The ends lost 6 bases at V and 10 bases at J; junction bases unmatched: 16. The CDR3 covers 16 residues. CDR3 protein: CASSLGDGIAGVEQFF. Here the CDR3 DNA reads TGTGCCAGCAGTTTGGGGGATGGAATAGCGGGAGTCGAGCAGTTCTTC.

This clonotype showed up many times. The J gene is TRBJ2-2, the V gene TRBV29-1; possibly TRBD1 for D (6 bases). Germline V gives CDR1 SQVTM, CDR2 ANQGSEA. V was cut by 2 bases and J by 6 bases, with 16 bases left in between. The length of the CDR3 is 15 residues. The CDR3 region has the DNA TGCAGCGTTGAAAGTGCTGTGGCAGGGGCCGGGGAGCTGTTTTTT. Its protein is CSVESAVAGAGELFF.

The rearrangement joins TRBV6-2 or TRBV6-3 to TRBJ2-2; D is possibly TRBD1 (6 bases). Per the germline V gene, CDR1 is MNHEY and CDR2 is SVGEGT. The V and J ends lost 6 bases and 6 bases respectively, with 14 bases between them. CDR3 size: 14 residues. The CDR3 nucleotides are TGTGCCAGCAGACAACAGGGCATTCCCGGGGAGCTGTTTTTT. Its protein is CASRQQGIPGELFF.

This chain joins TRBV2 and TRBJ2-5; D might be TRBD1 or TRBD2, each matching 5 bases. V dropped 4 bases and J dropped 4 bases, with 19 bases sitting between them. The CDR3 runs to 16 residues. Germline CDR1 reads SNHLY; CDR2 reads FYNNEI. The CDR3: CASSGRVQVGAETQYF. CDR3 nucleotide sequence: TGTGCCAGCAGTGGCCGGGTTCAGGTCGGGGCAGAGACCCAGTACTTC.

In this sample, this clonotype turned up a few times. The V and J genes are TRBV21-1 and TRBJ2-1; the table calls TRBD2, which could not be checked here. TRBV21-1 is given as a pseudogene. The CDR3 totals 17 residues. The CDR3 loop reads CASSKVLTSGRGNEQFF. DNA of the CDR3: TGTGCCAGCAGCAAAGTTCTTACTAGCGGGAGGGGAAATGAGCAGTTCTTC.

This clonotype has ten or more counts. The V gene is TRBV7-9, the J gene TRBJ2-1; D possibly corresponds to TRBD2 (5 bases). Looked up from germline, CDR1 is SEHNR and CDR2 is FQNEAQ (reference sequence). This CDR3 spans 16 amino acids. Deletions cut 5 bases from V and 0 bases from J, with 14 bases between. The CDR3 region is CASSTWTRSSYNEQFF. The CDR3 DNA sequence: TGTGCCAGCAGCACTTGGACTCGTAGCTCCTACAATGAGCAGTTCTTC.

The genes are TRBV28 and TRBJ2-7; D remains unclear. Between the trimmed V and J ends, which lost 5 bases and 6 bases, there was a span of 14 bases. CDR3 length: 13 residues. CDR1 and CDR2 from the germline V gene are MDHEN and SYDVKM. The DNA for the CDR3 is TGTGCCAGCAGTCCCGGGCCTCCCTTCGAGCAGTACTTC. Its translation: CASSPGPPFEQYF.

This clonotype was recorded a few times. The V and J genes are TRBV27 and TRBJ2-7, with 7 bases aligning to TRBD1. Germline CDR1 and CDR2: MNHEY and SMNVEV (reference sequence). J lost 0 bases, V lost 6 bases, and 8 bases had no gene match. The CDR3 covers 15 residues. CDR3 residues: CASRPTGVFSYEQYF. The CDR3 DNA is TGTGCCAGCAGGCCTACAGGGGTCTTCTCCTACGAGCAGTACTTC.

The chain links TRBV12-3 or TRBV12-4 to TRBJ2-7; D unresolved. With 7 bases removed from V and 4 bases from J, the gap between germline ends came to 11 bases. The CDR3 is 12 amino acids. The CDR3 spells CASTSLEYEQYF. For the CDR3, the DNA is TGTGCCAGCACCTCTTTAGAGTACGAGCAGTACTTC.

This clonotype was seen a handful of times. The CDR3 protein is CASSNVWWKFF. The CDR3 DNA is TGTGCCAGCAGCAATGTCTGGTGGAAGTTCTTC. The V gene is TRBV7-8, the J gene TRBJ2-1; D call uncertain. CDR1 SGHVS and CDR2 FQNEAQ come from the germline V gene. The CDR3 consists of 11 residues. V dropped 5 bases and J dropped 14 bases, with 13 bases sitting between them.

This chain links TRBV12-3 or TRBV12-4 with TRBJ2-7, with D possibly called TRBD1 or TRBD2 (6 bases each). CDR3 length: 12 residues. V lost 8 bases, J lost 4 bases, and 12 bases lay in between. The chain's CDR3 is CASSGEEYEQYF. As DNA, the CDR3 is TGTGCCAGCTCAGGGGAGGAGTACGAGCAGTACTTC.

The chain has TRBV27 and TRBJ2-1; 8 positions match TRBD2. Germline V gives CDR1 MNHEY, CDR2 SMNVEV (reference sequence). This CDR3 is built from 15 residues. Germline trimming cut 6 bases from V and 0 bases from J; bases unmatched to any gene: 4. The DNA for the CDR3 is TGTGCCAGCAGGTATAGCGGGAACTCCTACAATGAGCAGTTCTTC. The encoded protein is CASRYSGNSYNEQFF.